The text below deals with one TCR beta chain. Its antigen is still unknown. These data originate in a study of response to subunit inactivated influenza vaccine. Findings of the study overall: That few new T cells are recruited by each seasonal influenza vaccination was the authors' suggestion.

In TCRdb, the RT-PCR reads were re-called with MiXCR into one record per CDR3 protein. Among 800,000 to 1,000,000 distinct CDR3 sequences listed, approximately 21% were seen once. Germline V gives CDR1 LGHNA, CDR2 YSLEER. The CDR3 is made up of 15 amino acids. V shed 0 bases and J shed 0 bases, with 6 bases lying between them. Sequencing was performed on PBMCs from blood, taken more than 4 days after vaccination. This TCR was sampled from a man in his fifties who received an inactivated influenza vaccine. V usage is TRBV4-3 and J usage is TRBJ1-3; D unresolved. CDR3 nucleotide sequence: TGCGCCAGCAGCCAAGATTGGGACTCTGGAAACACCATATATTTT. Amino acids: CASSQDWDSGNTIYF.